The 27 T cell receptor beta chains reported below all come from one sample, sequenced in a study of T cell responses to AZD1222 COVID-19 vaccine. The assay was immunoSEQ multiplex PCR, and TCRdb's table has in-frame clones only and misses some. The data contain 180,000 or so clones, just over 85% of them singletons. This specimen consisted of peripheral blood, obtained on day 0 of AZD1222 vaccination. The source of these receptors is an adult in good health.

The CDR3 DNA reads TGCAGCGCCGGCGGGACAATCACCTACGAGCAGTACTTC. Encoded protein: CSAGGTITYEQYF. The rearrangement uses TRBV29-1 and TRBJ2-7; D may correspond to TRBD1 or TRBD2 (6 bases each). The germline V gene encodes CDR1 SQVTM and CDR2 ANQGSEA. With 7 bases removed from V and 2 bases from J, the gap between germline ends came to 15 bases. The CDR3 extends over 13 amino acids.

The rearrangement links TRBV7-6 to TRBJ2-7; D ambiguous. CDR3 size: 14 residues. Per germline, CDR1 SGHVS and CDR2 FNYEAQ. Trimming removed 5 bases from V and 4 bases from J, with 15 bases in between. The CDR3 DNA sequence: TGTGCCAGCAGCCCACGGCCGGCCGTATACGAGCAGTACTTC. This gives the protein CASSPRPAVYEQYF. The whole variable domain, filled in from reference TRBV7-6 and TRBJ2-7, reads GAGVSQSPRYKVTKRGQDVALRCDPISGHVSLYWYRQALGQGPEFLTYFNYEAQQDKSGLPNDRFSAERPEGSISTLTIQRTEQRDSAMYRCASSPRPAVYEQYFGPGTRLTVT.

The J gene is TRBJ2-7, the V gene TRBV7-8, with D possibly being TRBD2 (5 bases). The germline V gene encodes CDR1 SGHVS and CDR2 FQNEAQ. The CDR3 sequence is 13 residues long. Trimming took off 1 base at V and 6 bases at J, with 10 bases between the two ends. CDR3 nucleotides: TGTGCCAGCAGCTTAGGGGGAGATTTCGAGCAGTACTTC. Its translation is CASSLGGDFEQYF.

The chain recombines TRBV7-2 with TRBJ2-3; 13 nucleotides line up with TRBD2. Germline values: CDR1 SGHTA, CDR2 FQGNSA. V lost 4 bases to trimming and J lost 9 bases; unmatched junction nucleotides: 7. The CDR3 runs 15 residues. The CDR3 DNA follows: TGTGCCAGCAGCTCAGGACTAGCGGGGGACCGAACGCAGTATTTT. This encodes CASSSGLAGDRTQYF. Based on the CDR3 plus reference TRBV7-2 and TRBJ2-3, the full variable domain is GAGVSQSPSNKVTEKGKDVELRCDPISGHTALYWYRQSLGQGLEFLIYFQGNSAPDKSGLPSDRFSAERTGGSVSTLTIQRTQQEDSAVYLCASSSGLAGDRTQYFGPGTRLTVL.

The genes are TRBV18 and TRBJ1-1, with unresolved D. Trimming took off 0 bases at V and 0 bases at J, with 11 bases between the two ends. Germline V gives CDR1 KGHSH, CDR2 LQKENI. The CDR3 has 16 amino acids. The CDR3 protein is CASSPPRGFVNTEAFF. The DNA of the CDR3 is TGTGCCAGCTCACCACCAAGAGGATTCGTGAACACTGAAGCTTTCTTT. The entire variable domain, with the rest obtained from reference TRBV18 and TRBJ1-1, is as follows: NAGVMQNPRHLVRRRGQEARLRCSPMKGHSHVYWYRQLPEEGLKFMVYLQKENIIDESGMPKERFSAEFPKEGPSILRIQQVVRGDSAAYFCASSPPRGFVNTEAFFGQGTRLTVV.

The V gene is TRBV6-5, the J gene TRBJ1-1; 11 bases match TRBD1. Germline assignment: CDR1 MNHEY and CDR2 SVGAGI. V dropped 5 bases and J dropped 6; count of bases not matched to a gene: 5. This CDR3 has 14 residues. The CDR3 nucleotides are TGTGCCAGCAGTCGGACAGGGGGCAGGTCTGAAGCTTTCTTT. It translates to CASSRTGGRSEAFF.

V is TRBV3-1 (or the pseudogene TRBV3-2) and J is TRBJ1-6, with D perhaps TRBD1 (6 bases). V was shortened by 5 bases and J by 2 bases, with 19 bases between the two germline ends. The length of the CDR3 is 18 residues. Germline V lookup: CDR1 LGHDT, CDR2 YNNKEL (reference sequence). This CDR3 is CASSSPRTVEAYNSPLHF. The CDR3 nucleotides are TGTGCCAGCAGCTCACCGAGGACAGTCGAGGCCTATAATTCACCCCTCCACTTT.

The chain has TRBV30 and TRBJ2-1; D not resolved. This CDR3 comprises 10 residues. Trimming removed 2 bases at V and 9 bases at J, with 5 bases between. From germline, CDR1 is GTSNPN and CDR2 SVGIG (reference sequence). The CDR3 loop reads CAWSRREQFF. The CDR3 nucleotides read TGTGCCTGGAGTAGGCGTGAGCAGTTCTTC.

The chain recombines TRBV20-1 with TRBJ1-3; D is unclear. The CDR3 sequence is 11 residues long. CDR1 is DFQATT and CDR2 is SNEGSKA in the germline V gene (reference sequence). Trimming cost V 6 bases and J 3 bases, with 6 bases left between them. The DNA for the CDR3 is TGCAGTGCCCGGGGTGGAAACACCATATATTTT. It encodes CSARGGNTIYF.

This rearrangement joins TRBV27 to TRBJ2-2; 9 bases are a match to TRBD2. In germline, CDR1 is MNHEY, CDR2 SMNVEV (reference sequence). With V trimmed by 8 bases and J by 0 bases, 22 bases remained unmatched. This CDR3 spans 21 amino acids. The CDR3 DNA reads as TGTGCCAGCTCCCCCGGGATCTGGAGGACTAGCGTTGGTTCGAACACCGGGGAGCTGTTTTTT. It yields the protein CASSPGIWRTSVGSNTGELFF.

The chain combines TRBV7-8 with TRBJ2-5, with 7 bases lining up with TRBD2. Germline CDR1 and CDR2: SGHVS and FQNEAQ. The length of the CDR3 is 18 residues. V lost 0 bases to trimming and J lost 5 bases; unmatched junction nucleotides: 15. The CDR3 is CASSLAPPAGRGSETQYF. CDR3 bases: TGTGCCAGCAGCTTAGCTCCCCCAGCGGGGAGGGGTAGTGAGACCCAGTACTTC. Supplemented by reference TRBV7-8 and TRBJ2-5, the full variable domain reads GAGVSQSPRYKVAKRGQDVALRCDPISGHVSLFWYQQALGQGPEFLTYFQNEAQLDKSGLPSDRFFAERPEGSVSTLKIQRTQQEDSAVYLCASSLAPPAGRGSETQYFGPGTRLLVL.

Remarks on this clone: This sample includes further DNA sequences coding for the same CDR3. V usage is TRBV5-1 and J usage is TRBJ1-1; D gene unclear. Germline values: CDR1 SGHRS, CDR2 YFSETQ. Trimming took 0 bases from V and 2 from J, leaving 11 bases between them. CDR3 length: 15 residues. CDR3 amino acids: CASSLAGTPNTEAFF. The CDR3 nucleotides are TGCGCCAGCAGCTTGGCAGGAACCCCTAACACTGAAGCTTTCTTT.

The V gene is TRBV11-2, the J gene TRBJ2-7; TRBD2 agrees at 10 bases. Germline CDR1 reads SGHAT; CDR2 reads FQNNGV. The CDR3 sequence is 16 residues long. V was pared by 5 bases and J by 0 bases, with 7 bases of the junction left unmatched. The CDR3 loop reads CASSRGASGGSYEQYF. DNA of the CDR3: TGTGCCAGCAGCCGCGGAGCTAGCGGGGGCTCCTACGAGCAGTACTTC.

The chain uses TRBV23-1 and TRBJ2-2; D unresolved. TRBV23-1 is known as an ORF, though its function is uncertain. There are 13 residues in the CDR3. The ends were cut back, 7 bases at V and 6 bases at J, with 12 bases in the middle. The CDR3 DNA is TGCGCCAGCAAACTTTGGGTGCCCGGGGAGCTGTTTTTT. It is translated as CASKLWVPGELFF.

This clone has a single count. The CDR3 DNA sequence: TGTGCCAGCAGCTCCCCCGCGACAGGGGAGGGCGAGCAGTACTTC. As protein: CASSSPATGEGEQYF. The chain couples TRBV28 to TRBJ2-7; D perhaps matches TRBD1 (8 bases). Germline V gives CDR1 MDHEN, CDR2 SYDVKM. The CDR3 length is 15 residues. V lost 6 bases, J lost 6 bases, and 21 bases lay in between.

The chain combines TRBV30 with TRBJ1-5, with TRBD1 as a possible D gene (5 bases). This CDR3 has 19 residues. V lost 2 bases to trimming and J lost 2 bases, with 25 bases between them. Germline CDR1 GTSNPN, CDR2 SVGIG (reference sequence). CDR3 protein: CAWSRDQNKGIMRNQPQHF. CDR3 sequence (DNA): TGTGCCTGGAGTAGGGATCAAAATAAGGGGATTATGCGCAATCAGCCCCAGCATTTT.

This chain joins TRBV14 and TRBJ2-3; weak D call: TRBD2 (6 bases). The CDR3 is made up of 18 amino acids. The V gene lost 0 bases and the J gene lost 3 bases, with 19 bases spanning the gap. Germline lookup yields CDR1 SGHDN and CDR2 FVKESK. CDR3 in DNA: TGTGCCAGCAGCCAAGAAGCGGGCCTGGGAAGACGTACAGATACGCAGTATTTT. Translating gives CASSQEAGLGRRTDTQYF. Full variable domain (outside the CDR3, taken from reference TRBV14 and TRBJ2-3): EAGVTQFPSHSVIEKGQTVTLRCDPISGHDNLYWYRRVMGKEIKFLLHFVKESKQDESGMPNNRFLAERTGGTYSTLKVQPAELEDSGVYFCASSQEAGLGRRTDTQYFGPGTRLTVL.

The genes are TRBV5-1 and TRBJ1-1, with D possibly TRBD1 on 6 matching bases. The CDR3 extends over 14 amino acids. The germline gives CDR1 SGHRS, CDR2 YFSETQ. Deletions cut 4 bases from V and 5 bases from J, with 15 bases between. CDR3 in amino acids: CASSDQGGGTEAFF. In nucleotides, the CDR3 is TGCGCCAGCAGCGATCAGGGAGGGGGGACTGAAGCTTTCTTT.

This chain joins TRBV7-3 and TRBJ1-1, with TRBD1 matching over 9 bases. Trimming removed 0 bases from V and 5 bases from J; junction bases left unmatched: 7. Germline CDR1 and CDR2: SGHTA and FQGTGA. The CDR3 extends over 16 amino acids. DNA of the CDR3: TGTGCCAGCAGCTTAACCCCACAGGGGGCGATAACTGAAGCTTTCTTT. Translation gives CASSLTPQGAITEAFF.

This chain links TRBV6-5 with TRBJ1-4; 8 bases fit TRBD1. V lost 2 bases and J lost 3; bases outside the gene matches: 5. Germline V gene sequence: CDR1 MNHEY, CDR2 SVGAGI. This CDR3 has 16 amino acids. The CDR3 DNA sequence: TGTGCCAGCAGTTACACCCCGACAGGGGCTAATGAAAAACTGTTTTTT. This codes for CASSYTPTGANEKLFF.

The chain is built from TRBV4-3 and TRBJ1-2; D remains ambiguous. The CDR3 length is 15 residues. The germline CDR1 and CDR2 sequences are LGHNA and YSLEER. The V end lost 0 bases, the J end lost 5 bases, and 13 bases lay between the germline ends. The chain's CDR3 is CASSQDAGSPYGYTF. CDR3 DNA sequence: TGCGCCAGCAGCCAAGATGCTGGTAGCCCGTATGGCTACACCTTC.

The chain joins TRBV12-3 or TRBV12-4 to TRBJ2-5; D ambiguous. Trimming stripped 0 bases from V and 5 bases from J, with 1 base between. The CDR3 runs 11 residues. Written as DNA, the CDR3 is TGTGCCAGCAGTTTAGCGGAGACCCAGTACTTC. Amino acids: CASSLAETQYF.

This clone was seen only once. V gene TRBV19 combines with J gene TRBJ1-5, with a tentative D call TRBD1 (6 bases). Trimming removed 2 bases at V and 7 bases at J, with 18 bases between. CDR3 length: 16 amino acids. Germline V lookup: CDR1 LNHDA, CDR2 SQIVND (reference sequence). For the CDR3, the DNA is TGTGCCAGTAGTATAACCCCAGGGGTCGGAGGACAGCCCCAGCATTTT. Protein sequence: CASSITPGVGGQPQHF.

The chain has TRBV7-9 and TRBJ2-3; D perhaps matches TRBD2 (6 bases). Germline V gene lookup returns CDR1 SEHNR and CDR2 FQNEAQ (reference sequence). V lost 2 bases, J lost 3 bases, and 12 bases lay in between. The CDR3 is 15 residues long. The chain's CDR3 is CASSLMAGLTDTQYF. CDR3 in DNA: TGTGCCAGCAGCTTAATGGCGGGGTTGACAGATACGCAGTATTTT.

V usage is TRBV5-1 and J usage is TRBJ1-4; 8 bases line up with TRBD1. CDR3 length equals 15 residues. The V segment lost 4 bases and the J segment 4 bases; nucleotides outside the gene matches: 6. Germline V lookup: CDR1 SGHRS, CDR2 YFSETQ. The DNA of the CDR3 is TGCGCCAGCAGCATTAACAGGGGGAATAATGAAAAACTGTTTTTT. It encodes CASSINRGNNEKLFF.

The chain joins TRBV5-1 to TRBJ2-2; TRBD1 matches at 8 bases. Germline V gene lookup returns CDR1 SGHRS and CDR2 YFSETQ. V trimming: 4 bases; J trimming: 4 bases; junction bases outside the gene matches: 3. The CDR3 covers 14 residues. CDR3 residues: CASSQGAPTGELFF. DNA for the CDR3: TGCGCCAGCAGCCAGGGGGCGCCCACCGGGGAGCTGTTTTTT.

The gene calls are TRBV5-1 and TRBJ1-1, with 10 nucleotides matching TRBD1. The germline gives CDR1 SGHRS, CDR2 YFSETQ. V dropped 4 bases and J dropped 0; count of bases not matched to a gene: 6. There are 16 residues in the CDR3. The DNA of the CDR3 is TGCGCCAGCAGCCCCACCGGGACAGGGGTGAACACTGAAGCTTTCTTT. Its translation is CASSPTGTGVNTEAFF.